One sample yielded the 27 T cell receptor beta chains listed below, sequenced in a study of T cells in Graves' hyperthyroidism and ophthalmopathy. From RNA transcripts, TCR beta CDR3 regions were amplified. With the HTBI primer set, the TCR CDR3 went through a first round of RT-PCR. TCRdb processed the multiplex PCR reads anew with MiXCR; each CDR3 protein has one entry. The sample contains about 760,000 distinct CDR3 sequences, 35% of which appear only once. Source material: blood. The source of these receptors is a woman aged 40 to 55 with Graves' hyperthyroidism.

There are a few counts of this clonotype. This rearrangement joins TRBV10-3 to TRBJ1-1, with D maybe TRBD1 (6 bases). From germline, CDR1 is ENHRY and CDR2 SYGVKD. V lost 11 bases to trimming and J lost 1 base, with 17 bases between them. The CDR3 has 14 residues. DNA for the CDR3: TGTGCCGCTCTACCGGGACACTCGAACACTGAAGCTTTCTTT. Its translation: CAALPGHSNTEAFF.

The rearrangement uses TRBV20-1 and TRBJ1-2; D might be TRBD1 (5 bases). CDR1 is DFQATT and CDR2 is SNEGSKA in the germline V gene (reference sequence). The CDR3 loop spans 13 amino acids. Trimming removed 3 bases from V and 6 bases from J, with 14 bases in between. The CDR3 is CSASEPGVDGYTF. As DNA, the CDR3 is TGCAGTGCTAGTGAACCGGGGGTGGATGGCTACACCTTC.

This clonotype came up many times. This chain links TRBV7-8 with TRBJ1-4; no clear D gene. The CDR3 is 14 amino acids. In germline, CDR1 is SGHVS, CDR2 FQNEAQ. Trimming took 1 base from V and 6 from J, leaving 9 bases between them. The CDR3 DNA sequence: TGTGCCAGCAGCTTAGGAGCCGGGGATGAAAAACTGTTTTTT. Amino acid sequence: CASSLGAGDEKLFF.

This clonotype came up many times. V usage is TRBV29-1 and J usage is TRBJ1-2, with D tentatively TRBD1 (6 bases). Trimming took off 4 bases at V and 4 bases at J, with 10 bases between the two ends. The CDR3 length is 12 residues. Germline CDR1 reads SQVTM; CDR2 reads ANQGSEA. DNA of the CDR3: TGCAGCGTTGGTGGACAGTTCTATGGCTACACCTTC. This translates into CSVGGQFYGYTF.

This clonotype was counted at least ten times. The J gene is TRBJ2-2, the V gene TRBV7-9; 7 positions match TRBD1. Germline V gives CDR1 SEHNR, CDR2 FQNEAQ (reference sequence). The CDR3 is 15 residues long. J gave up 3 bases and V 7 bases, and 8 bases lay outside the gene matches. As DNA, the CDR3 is TGTGCCAGCACCCGGACAGGTTTCGACACCGGGGAGCTGTTTTTT. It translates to CASTRTGFDTGELFF.

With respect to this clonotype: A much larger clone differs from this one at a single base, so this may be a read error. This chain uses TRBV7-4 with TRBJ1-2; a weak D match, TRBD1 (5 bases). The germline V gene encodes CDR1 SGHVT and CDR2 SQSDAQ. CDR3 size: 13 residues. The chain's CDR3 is CASGLDSYYGYTF. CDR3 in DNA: TGTGCCAGCGGCTTAGACAGCTACTATGGCTACACCTTC.

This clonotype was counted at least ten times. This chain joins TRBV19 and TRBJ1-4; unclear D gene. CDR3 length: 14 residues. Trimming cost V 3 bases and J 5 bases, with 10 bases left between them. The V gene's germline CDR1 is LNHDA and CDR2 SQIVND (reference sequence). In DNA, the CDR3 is TGTGCCAGTAGTATGCACGATCGGAATGAAAAACTGTTTTTT. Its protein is CASSMHDRNEKLFF.

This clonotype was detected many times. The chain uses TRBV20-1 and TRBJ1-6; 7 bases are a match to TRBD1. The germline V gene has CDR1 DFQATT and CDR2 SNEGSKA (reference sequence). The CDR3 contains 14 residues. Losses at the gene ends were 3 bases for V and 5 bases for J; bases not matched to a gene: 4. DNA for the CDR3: TGCAGTGCTAGGGGACAGTCGAATAATTCACCCCTCCACTTT. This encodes CSARGQSNNSPLHF.

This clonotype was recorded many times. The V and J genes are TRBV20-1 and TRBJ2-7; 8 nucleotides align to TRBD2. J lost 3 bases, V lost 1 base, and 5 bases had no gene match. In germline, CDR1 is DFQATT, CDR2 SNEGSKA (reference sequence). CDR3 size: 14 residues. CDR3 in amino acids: CSARVSGSYYEQYF. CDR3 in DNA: TGCAGTGCTAGAGTAAGCGGGAGCTACTACGAGCAGTACTTC.

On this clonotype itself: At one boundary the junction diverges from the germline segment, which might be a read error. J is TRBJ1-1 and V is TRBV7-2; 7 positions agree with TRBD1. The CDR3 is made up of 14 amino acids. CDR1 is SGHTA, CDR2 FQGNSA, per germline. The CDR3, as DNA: TGCGCCAGCAGCTCACAGGGGTCGTACACTGAAGCTTTCTTT. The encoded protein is CASSSQGSYTEAFF.

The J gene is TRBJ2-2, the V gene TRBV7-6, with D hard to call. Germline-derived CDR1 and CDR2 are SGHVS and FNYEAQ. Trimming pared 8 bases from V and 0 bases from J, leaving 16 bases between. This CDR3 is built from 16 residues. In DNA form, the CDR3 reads TGTGCCAGCGGATCGAGCCCACACTCGAACACCGGGGAGCTGTTTTTT. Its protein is CASGSSPHSNTGELFF. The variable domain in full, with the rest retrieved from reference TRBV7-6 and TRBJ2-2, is GAGVSQSPRYKVTKRGQDVALRCDPISGHVSLYWYRQALGQGPEFLTYFNYEAQQDKSGLPNDRFSAERPEGSISTLTIQRTEQRDSAMYRCASGSSPHSNTGELFFGEGSRLTVL.

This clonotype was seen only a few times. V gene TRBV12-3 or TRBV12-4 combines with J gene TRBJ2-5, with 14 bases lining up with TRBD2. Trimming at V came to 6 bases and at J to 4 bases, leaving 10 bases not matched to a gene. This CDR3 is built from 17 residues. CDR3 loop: CASSATSGGASGETQYF. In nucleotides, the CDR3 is TGTGCCAGCAGCGCGACTAGCGGGGGGGCGTCTGGAGAGACCCAGTACTTC.

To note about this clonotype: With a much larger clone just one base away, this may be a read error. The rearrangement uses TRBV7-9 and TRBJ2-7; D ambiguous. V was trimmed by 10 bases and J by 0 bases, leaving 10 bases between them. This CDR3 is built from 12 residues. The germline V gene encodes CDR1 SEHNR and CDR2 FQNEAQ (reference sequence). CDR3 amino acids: CATRPSSYEQYF. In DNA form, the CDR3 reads TGTGCCACCCGACCGTCCTCCTACGAGCAGTACTTC.

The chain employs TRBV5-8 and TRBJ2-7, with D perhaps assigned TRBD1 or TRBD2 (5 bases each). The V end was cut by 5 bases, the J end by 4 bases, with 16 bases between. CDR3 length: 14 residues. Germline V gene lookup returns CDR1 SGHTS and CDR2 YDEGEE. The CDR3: CASSSQDWGYEQYF. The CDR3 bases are TGTGCCAGCAGTTCTCAAGACTGGGGGTACGAGCAGTACTTC. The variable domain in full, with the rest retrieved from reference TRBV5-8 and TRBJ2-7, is EAGVTQSPTHLIKTRGQQATLRCSPISGHTSVYWYQQALGLGLQFLLWYDEGEERNRGNFPPRFSGRQFPNYSSELNVNALELEDSALYLCASSSQDWGYEQYFGPGTRLTVT.

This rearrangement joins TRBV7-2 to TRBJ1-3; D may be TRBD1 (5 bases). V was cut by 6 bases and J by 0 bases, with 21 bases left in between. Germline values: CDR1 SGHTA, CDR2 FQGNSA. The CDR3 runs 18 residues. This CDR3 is CASSLDRLPTISGNTIYF. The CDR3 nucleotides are TGTGCCAGCAGTCTTGACAGACTTCCTACTATCTCTGGAAACACCATATATTTT.

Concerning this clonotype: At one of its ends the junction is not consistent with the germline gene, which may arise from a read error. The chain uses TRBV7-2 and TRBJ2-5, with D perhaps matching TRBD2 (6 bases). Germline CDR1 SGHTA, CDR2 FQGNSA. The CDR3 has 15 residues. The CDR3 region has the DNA TGTGCCAGCAGCCTAGCGAGGGGTATGGGGGAGACCCAGTACTTC. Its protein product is CASSLARGMGETQYF.

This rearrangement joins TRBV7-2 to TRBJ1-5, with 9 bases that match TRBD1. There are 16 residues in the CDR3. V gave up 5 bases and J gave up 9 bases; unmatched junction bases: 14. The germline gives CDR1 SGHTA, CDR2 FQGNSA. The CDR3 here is CASSRAGTGMLGPQHF. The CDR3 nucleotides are TGTGCCAGCAGCCGTGCCGGGACAGGGATGCTGGGGCCCCAGCATTTT. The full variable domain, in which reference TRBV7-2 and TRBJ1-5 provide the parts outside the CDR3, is GAGVSQSPSNKVTEKGKDVELRCDPISGHTALYWYRQSLGQGLEFLIYFQGNSAPDKSGLPSDRFSAERTGGSVSTLTIQRTQQEDSAVYLCASSRAGTGMLGPQHFGDGTRLSIL.

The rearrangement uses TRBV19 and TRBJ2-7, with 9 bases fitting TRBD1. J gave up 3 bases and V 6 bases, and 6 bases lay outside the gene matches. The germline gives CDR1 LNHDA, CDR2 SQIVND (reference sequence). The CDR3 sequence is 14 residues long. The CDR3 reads CASRDRGRGYEQYF. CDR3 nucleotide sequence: TGTGCCAGTAGGGACAGGGGTCGAGGCTACGAGCAGTACTTC.

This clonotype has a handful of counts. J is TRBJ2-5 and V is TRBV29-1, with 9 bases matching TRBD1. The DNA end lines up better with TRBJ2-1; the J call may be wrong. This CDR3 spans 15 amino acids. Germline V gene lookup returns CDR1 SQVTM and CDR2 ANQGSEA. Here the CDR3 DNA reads TGCAGCGTTGACCCAGACGGACAGGGGAGGAATGAGCAGTTCTTC. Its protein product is CSVDPDGQGRNEQFF.

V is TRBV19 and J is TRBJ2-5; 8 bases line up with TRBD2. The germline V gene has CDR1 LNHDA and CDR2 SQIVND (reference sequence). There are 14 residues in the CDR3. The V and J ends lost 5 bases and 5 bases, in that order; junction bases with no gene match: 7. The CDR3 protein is CASSPGRGTETQYF. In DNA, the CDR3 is TGTGCCAGTAGTCCCGGGAGGGGAACTGAGACCCAGTACTTC. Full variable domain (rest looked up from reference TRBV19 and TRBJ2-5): DGGITQSPKYLFRKEGQNVTLSCEQNLNHDAMYWYRQDPGQGLRLIYYSQIVNDFQKGDIAEGYSVSREKKESFPLTVTSAQKNPTAFYLCASSPGRGTETQYFGPGTRLLVL.

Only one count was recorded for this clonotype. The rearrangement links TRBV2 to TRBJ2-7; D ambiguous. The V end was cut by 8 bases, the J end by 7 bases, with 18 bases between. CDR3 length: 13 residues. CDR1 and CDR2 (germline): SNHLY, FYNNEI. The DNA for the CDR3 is TGTGCCAGCCCACCACCGTCGCAGCAAGAGCAGTACTTC. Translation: CASPPPSQQEQYF.

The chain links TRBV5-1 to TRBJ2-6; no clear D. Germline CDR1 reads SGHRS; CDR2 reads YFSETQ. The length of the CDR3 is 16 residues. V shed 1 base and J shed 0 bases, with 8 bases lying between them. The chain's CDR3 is CASSLFGVSGANVLTF. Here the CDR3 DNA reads TGCGCCAGCAGCTTGTTTGGGGTCTCTGGGGCCAACGTCCTGACTTTC.

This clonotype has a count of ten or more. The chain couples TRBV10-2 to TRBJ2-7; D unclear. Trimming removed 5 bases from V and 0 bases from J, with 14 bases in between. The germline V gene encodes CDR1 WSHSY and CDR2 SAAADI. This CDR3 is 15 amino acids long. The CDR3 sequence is CASSKILTDSYEQYF. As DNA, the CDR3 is TGCGCCAGCAGTAAAATCTTGACGGACTCCTACGAGCAGTACTTC.

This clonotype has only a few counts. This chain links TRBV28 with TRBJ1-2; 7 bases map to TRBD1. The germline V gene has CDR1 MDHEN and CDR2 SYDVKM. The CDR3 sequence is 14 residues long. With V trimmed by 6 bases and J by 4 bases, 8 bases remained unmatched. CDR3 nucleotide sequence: TGTGCCAGCAGCCCCAATGACAGGGCCTATGGCTACACCTTC. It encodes CASSPNDRAYGYTF.

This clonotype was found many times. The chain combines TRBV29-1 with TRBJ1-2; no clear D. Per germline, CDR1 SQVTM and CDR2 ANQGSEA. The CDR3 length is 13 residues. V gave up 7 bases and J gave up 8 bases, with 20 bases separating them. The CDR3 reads CSALSGLLSGYTF. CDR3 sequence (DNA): TGCAGCGCCTTGTCCGGGCTCCTGTCCGGCTACACCTTC.

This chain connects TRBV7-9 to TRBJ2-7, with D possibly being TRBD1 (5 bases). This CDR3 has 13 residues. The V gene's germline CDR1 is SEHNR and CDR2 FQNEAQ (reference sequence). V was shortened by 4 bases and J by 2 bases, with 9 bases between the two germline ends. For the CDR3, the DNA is TGTGCCAGCAGCTGGACACCGACCTACGAGCAGTACTTC. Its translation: CASSWTPTYEQYF.

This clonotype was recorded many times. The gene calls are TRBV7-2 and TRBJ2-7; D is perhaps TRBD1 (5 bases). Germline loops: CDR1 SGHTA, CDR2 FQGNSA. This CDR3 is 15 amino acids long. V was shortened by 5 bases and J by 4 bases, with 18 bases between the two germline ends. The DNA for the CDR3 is TGTGCCAGCAGCCAAGGTGGTCAGGACATATACGAGCAGTACTTC. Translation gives CASSQGGQDIYEQYF.